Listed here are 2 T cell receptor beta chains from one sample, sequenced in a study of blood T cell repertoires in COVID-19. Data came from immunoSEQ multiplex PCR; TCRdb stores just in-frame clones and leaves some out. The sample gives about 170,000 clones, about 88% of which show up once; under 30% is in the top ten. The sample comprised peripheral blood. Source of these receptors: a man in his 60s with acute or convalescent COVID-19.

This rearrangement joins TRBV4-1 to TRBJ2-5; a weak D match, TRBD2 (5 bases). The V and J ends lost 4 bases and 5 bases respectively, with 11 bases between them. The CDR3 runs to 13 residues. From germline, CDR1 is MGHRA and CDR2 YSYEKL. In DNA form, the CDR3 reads TGCGCCAGCAGCCTAATCACGGGGGAGACCCAGTACTTC. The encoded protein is CASSLITGETQYF.

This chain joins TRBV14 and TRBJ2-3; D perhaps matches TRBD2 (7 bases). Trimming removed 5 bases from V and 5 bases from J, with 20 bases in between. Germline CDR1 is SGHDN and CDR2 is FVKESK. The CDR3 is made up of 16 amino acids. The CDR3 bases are TGTGCCAGCAGCTTAGTAGGGGGAGGGATCGGAGATACGCAGTATTTT. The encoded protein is CASSLVGGGIGDTQYF. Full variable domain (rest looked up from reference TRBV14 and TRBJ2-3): EAGVTQFPSHSVIEKGQTVTLRCDPISGHDNLYWYRRVMGKEIKFLLHFVKESKQDESGMPNNRFLAERTGGTYSTLKVQPAELEDSGVYFCASSLVGGGIGDTQYFGPGTRLTVL.